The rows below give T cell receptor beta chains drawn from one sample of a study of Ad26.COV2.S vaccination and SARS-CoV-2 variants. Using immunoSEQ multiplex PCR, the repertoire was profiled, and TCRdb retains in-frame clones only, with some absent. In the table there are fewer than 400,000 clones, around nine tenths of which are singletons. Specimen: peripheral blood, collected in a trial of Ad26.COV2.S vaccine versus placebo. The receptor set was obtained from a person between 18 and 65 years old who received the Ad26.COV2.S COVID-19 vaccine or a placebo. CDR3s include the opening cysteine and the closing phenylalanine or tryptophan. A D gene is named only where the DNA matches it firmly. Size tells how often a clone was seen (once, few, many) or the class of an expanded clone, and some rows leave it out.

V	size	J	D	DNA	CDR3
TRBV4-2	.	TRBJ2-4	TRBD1	TGTGCCAGCAGCGCCGGGACAGGGGAAGACATTCAGTACTTC	CASSAGTGEDIQYF
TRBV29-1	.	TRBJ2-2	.	TGCAGCGTCCCAAGCGCCGGGGAGCTGTTTTTT	CSVPSAGELFF
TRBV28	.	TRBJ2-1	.	TGTGCCAGCAGTTTATCCCCCGGGCTAGCTGTCAATGAGCAGTTCTTC	CASSLSPGLAVNEQFF
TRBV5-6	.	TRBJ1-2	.	TGTGCCAGCAGCTTGACAGGGCGTAACTATGGCTACACCTTC	CASSLTGRNYGYTF
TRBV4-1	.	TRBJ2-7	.	TGCGCCAGCAGCCAAGAATCGGGCTCCTACGAGCAGTACTTC	CASSQESGSYEQYF
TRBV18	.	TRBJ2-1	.	TGTGCCAGCTCACCACCGGGACCTAGTCAGTTCTTC	CASSPPGPSQFF
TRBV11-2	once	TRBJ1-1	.	TGTGCCAGCAGCTTAGAGATTTGGTCTCCCAAGATGAACACTGAAGCTTTCTTT	CASSLEIWSPKMNTEAFF
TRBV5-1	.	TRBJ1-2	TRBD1	TGCGCCAGCAGCAGGGGGGACAGGTTGATCGATGGCTACACCTTC	CASSRGDRLIDGYTF
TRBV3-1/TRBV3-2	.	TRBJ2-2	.	TGTGCCAGCAGCCATCAGGGGAGCCGTTGGACCGGGGAGCTGTTTTTT	CASSHQGSRWTGELFF
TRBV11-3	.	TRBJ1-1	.	TGTGCCAGCAGCTCGCCTGGGGGTCTGATCCGCACTGAAGCTTTCTTT	CASSSPGGLIRTEAFF
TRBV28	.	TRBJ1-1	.	TGTGCCAGCAGTTTGCCGACACTCAACACTGAAGCTTTCTTT	CASSLPTLNTEAFF
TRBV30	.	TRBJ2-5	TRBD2	TGTGCCTGGAACCCACGGGGGGTAGTGACCCAGTACTTC	CAWNPRGVVTQYF
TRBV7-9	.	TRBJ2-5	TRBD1	TGTGCCAGCAGCTCCAGGGGGCTTCGGCAAGAGACCCAGTACTTC	CASSSRGLRQETQYF
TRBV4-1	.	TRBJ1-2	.	TGCGCCAGCAGCCAAGATTTAGGCGGGGGGCTCTATGGCTACACCTTC	CASSQDLGGGLYGYTF
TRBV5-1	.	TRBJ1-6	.	TGCGCCAGCAGCTTGGCCGCACGGGGTGGGAATTCACCCCTCCACTTT	CASSLAARGGNSPLHF
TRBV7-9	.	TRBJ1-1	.	TGTGCCAGCAGCTCAACCTCGGACACTGAAGCTTTCTTT	CASSSTSDTEAFF
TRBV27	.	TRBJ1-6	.	TGTGCCAGCAGTTTAGCAGGGCAGGGGTCACCCCTCCACTTT	CASSLAGQGSPLHF
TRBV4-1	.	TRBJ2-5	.	TGCGCCAGCAGCGTCCGGGTACGAGAGACCCAGTACTTC	CASSVRVRETQYF
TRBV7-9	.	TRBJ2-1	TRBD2	TGTGCCAGCAGCCTCCCCGGGACTAGCGGGAGGGACAATGAGCAGTTCTTC	CASSLPGTSGRDNEQFF
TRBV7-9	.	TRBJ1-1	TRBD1	TGTGCCAGCAGCTCGCGCCGGGCAGGGGGCCGGAATGGGGACACTGAAGCTTTCTTT	CASSSRRAGGRNGDTEAFF
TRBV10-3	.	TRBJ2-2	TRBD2	TGTGCCGCCGTAGCGGGAACCGGGGAGCTGTTTTTT	CAAVAGTGELFF
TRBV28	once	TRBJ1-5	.	TGTGCCAGCAGTTTAATCCAGGGTGGTTGGGTGGATCAGCCCCAGCATTTT	CASSLIQGGWVDQPQHF
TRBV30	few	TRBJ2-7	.	TGTGCCTGGAGTTTCCTAGGAATTAGCTCCTACGAGCAGTACTTC	CAWSFLGISSYEQYF
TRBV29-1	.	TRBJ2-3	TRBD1	TGCAGCGTCGACGGACGGACAGGGGGCGCCCCGGGGGCCCTGGTCACAGATACGCAGTATTTT	CSVDGRTGGAPGALVTDTQYF
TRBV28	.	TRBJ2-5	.	TGTGCCAGCAGTTTATTGGGCCAGGGAGGTGGGACCCAGTACTTC	CASSLLGQGGGTQYF
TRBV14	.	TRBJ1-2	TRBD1	TGTGCCAGCAGCCAAGGACAGGGAACAGCTAACTATGGCTACACCTTC	CASSQGQGTANYGYTF
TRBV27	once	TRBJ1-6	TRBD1	TGTGCCAGCAGTTCCGGGACAGGGGGCTTTTCACCCCTCCACTTT	CASSSGTGGFSPLHF
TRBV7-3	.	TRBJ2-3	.	TGTGCCAGCAGCCCTGGGGCCGGGGATACGCAGTATTTT	CASSPGAGDTQYF